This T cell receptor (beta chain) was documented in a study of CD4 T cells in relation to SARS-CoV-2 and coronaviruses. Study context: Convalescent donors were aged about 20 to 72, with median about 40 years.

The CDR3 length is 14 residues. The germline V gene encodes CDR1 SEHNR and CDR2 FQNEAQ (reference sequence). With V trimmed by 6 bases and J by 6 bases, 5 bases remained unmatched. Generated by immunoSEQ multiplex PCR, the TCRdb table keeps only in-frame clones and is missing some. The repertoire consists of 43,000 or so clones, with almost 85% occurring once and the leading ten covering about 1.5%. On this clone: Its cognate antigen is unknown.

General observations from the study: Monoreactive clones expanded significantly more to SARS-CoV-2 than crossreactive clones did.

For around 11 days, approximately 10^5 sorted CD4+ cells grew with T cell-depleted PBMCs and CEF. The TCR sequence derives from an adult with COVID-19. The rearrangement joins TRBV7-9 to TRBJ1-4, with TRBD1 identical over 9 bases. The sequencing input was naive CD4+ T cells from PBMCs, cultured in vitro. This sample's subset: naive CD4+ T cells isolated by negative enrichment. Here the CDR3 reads CASSPRQGDEKLFF. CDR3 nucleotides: TGTGCCAGCAGTCCAAGACAGGGGGATGAAAAACTGTTTTTT.